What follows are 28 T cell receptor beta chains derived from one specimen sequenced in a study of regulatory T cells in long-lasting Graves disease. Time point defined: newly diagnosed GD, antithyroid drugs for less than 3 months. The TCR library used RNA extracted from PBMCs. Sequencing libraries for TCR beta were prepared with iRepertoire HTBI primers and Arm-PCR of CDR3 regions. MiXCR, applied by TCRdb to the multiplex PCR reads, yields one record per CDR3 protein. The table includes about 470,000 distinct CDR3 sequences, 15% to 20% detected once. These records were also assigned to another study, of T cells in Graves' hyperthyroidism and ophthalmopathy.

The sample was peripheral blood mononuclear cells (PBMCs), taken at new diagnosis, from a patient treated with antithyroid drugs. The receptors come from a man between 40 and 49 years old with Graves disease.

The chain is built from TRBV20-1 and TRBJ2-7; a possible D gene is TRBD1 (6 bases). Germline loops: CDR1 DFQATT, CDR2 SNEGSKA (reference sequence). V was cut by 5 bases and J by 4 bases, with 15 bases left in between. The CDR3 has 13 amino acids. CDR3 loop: CSASGTLFYEQYF. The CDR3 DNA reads TGCAGTGCTTCCGGGACACTCTTTTACGAGCAGTACTTC.

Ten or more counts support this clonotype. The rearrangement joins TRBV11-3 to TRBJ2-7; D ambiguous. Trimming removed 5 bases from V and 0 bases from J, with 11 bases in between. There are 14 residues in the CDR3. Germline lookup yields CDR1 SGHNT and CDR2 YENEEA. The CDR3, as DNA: TGTGCCAGCAGCGCGCCTTCCAGCTCCTACGAGCAGTACTTC. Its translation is CASSAPSSSYEQYF.

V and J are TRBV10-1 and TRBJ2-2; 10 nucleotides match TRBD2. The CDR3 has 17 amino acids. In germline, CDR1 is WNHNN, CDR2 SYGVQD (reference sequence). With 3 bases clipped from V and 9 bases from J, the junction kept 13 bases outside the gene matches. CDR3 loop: CASSEGAGGELRRELFF. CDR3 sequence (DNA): TGCGCCAGCAGTGAAGGAGCGGGAGGGGAATTGAGGAGGGAGCTGTTTTTT.

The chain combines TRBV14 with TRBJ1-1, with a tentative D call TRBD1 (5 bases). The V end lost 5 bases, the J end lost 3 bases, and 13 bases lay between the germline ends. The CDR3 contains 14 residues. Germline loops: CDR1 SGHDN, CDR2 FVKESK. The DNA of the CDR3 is TGTGCCAGCAGCTCCTGGGAAGGGGACACTGAAGCTTTCTTT. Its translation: CASSSWEGDTEAFF.

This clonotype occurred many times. CDR3 residues: CASSYGDRLRSYTF. The CDR3 DNA reads as TGTGCCAGCAGTTACGGGGACCGACTGCGCAGCTACACCTTC. V usage is TRBV6-2 or TRBV6-3 and J usage is TRBJ1-2; a weak D match, TRBD1 (5 bases). Trimming removed 2 bases from V and 9 bases from J, with 16 bases in between. Germline CDR1 and CDR2: MNHEY and SVGEGT. CDR3 length equals 14 residues.

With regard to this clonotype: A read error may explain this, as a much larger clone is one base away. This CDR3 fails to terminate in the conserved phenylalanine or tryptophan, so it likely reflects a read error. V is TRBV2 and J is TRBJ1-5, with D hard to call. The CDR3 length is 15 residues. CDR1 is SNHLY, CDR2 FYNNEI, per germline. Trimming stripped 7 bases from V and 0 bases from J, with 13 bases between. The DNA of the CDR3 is TGTGCCAGCAACCTCGACGGTAATAGCAATCAGCCCCAGCATTCT. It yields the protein CASNLDGNSNQPQHS.

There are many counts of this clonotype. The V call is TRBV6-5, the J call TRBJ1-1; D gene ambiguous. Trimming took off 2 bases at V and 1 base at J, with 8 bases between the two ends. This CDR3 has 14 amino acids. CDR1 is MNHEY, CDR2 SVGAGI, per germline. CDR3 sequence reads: CASSYTRGNTEAFF. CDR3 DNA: TGTGCCAGCAGTTACACCCGGGGGAACACTGAAGCTTTCTTT.

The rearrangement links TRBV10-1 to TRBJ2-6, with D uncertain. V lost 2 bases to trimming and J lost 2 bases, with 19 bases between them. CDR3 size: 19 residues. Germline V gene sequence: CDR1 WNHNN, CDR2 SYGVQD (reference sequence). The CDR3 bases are TGCGCCAGCAGTGAGCTTCATCTAGTCTCCCCAACTGGGGCCAACGTCCTGACTTTC. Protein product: CASSELHLVSPTGANVLTF.

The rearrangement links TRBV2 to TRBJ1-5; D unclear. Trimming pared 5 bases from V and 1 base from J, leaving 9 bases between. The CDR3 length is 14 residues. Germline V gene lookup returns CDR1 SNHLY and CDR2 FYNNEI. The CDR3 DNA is TGTGCCAGCAGTCGCTCACGGAGCAATCAGCCCCAGCATTTT. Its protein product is CASSRSRSNQPQHF.

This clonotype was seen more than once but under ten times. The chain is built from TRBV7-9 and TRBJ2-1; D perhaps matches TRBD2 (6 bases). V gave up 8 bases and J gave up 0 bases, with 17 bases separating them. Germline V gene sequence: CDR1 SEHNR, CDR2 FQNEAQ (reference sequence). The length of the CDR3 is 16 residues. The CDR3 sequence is CASGVAGLSSYNEQFF. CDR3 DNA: TGTGCCAGCGGGGTGGCGGGGCTGAGCTCCTACAATGAGCAGTTCTTC.

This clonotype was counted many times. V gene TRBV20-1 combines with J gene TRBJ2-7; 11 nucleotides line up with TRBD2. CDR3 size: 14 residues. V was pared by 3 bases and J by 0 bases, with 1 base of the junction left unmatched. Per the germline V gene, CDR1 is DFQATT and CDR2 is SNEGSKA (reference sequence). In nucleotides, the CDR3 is TGCAGTGCTAGTACTAGCGGGAGCTCCTACGAGCAGTACTTC. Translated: CSASTSGSSYEQYF.

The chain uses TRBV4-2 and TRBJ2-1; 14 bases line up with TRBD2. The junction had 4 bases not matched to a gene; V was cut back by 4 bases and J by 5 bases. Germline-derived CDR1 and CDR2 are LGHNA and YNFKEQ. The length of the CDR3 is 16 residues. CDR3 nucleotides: TGTGCCAGCAGCCGTCGACTAGCGGGAGGGGACAATGAGCAGTTCTTC. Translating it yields CASSRRLAGGDNEQFF.

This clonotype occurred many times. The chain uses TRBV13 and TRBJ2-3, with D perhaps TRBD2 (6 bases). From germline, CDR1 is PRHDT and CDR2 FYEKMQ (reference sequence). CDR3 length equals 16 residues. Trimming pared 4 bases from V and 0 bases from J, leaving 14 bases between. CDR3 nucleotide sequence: TGTGCCAGCAGCTCCTGGGAGGAACGTAGCACAGATACGCAGTATTTT. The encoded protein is CASSSWEERSTDTQYF.

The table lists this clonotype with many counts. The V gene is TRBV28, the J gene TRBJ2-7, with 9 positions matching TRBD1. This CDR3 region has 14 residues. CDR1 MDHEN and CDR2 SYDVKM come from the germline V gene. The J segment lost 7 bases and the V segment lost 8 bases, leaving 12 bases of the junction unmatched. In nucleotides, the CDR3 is TGTGCCAGCTTTGGGGGGACAGGGAGTGAGGAGCAGTACTTC. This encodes CASFGGTGSEEQYF.

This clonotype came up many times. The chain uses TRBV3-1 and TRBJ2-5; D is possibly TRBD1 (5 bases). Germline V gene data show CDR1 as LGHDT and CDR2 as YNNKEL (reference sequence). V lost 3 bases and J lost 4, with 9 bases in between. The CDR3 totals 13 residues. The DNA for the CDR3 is TGTGCCAGCAGCCAGTGGCAGGGAGAGACCCAGTACTTC. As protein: CASSQWQGETQYF.

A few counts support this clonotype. The CDR3 nucleotides read TGCAGCGTCCAACCCAGACAGGGCAACACTGAAGCTTTCTTT. It codes for CSVQPRQGNTEAFF. This chain links TRBV29-1 with TRBJ1-1; 7 bases fit TRBD1. From germline, CDR1 is SQVTM and CDR2 ANQGSEA. The J segment lost 2 bases and the V segment lost 6 bases, leaving 9 bases of the junction unmatched. The CDR3 has 14 residues.

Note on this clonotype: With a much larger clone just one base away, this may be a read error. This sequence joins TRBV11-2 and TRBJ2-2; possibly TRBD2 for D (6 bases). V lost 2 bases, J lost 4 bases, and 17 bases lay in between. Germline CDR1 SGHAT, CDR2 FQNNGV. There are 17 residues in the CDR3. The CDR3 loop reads CASSLSAVTSSTGELFF. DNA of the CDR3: TGTGCCAGCAGCTTATCGGCCGTGACTAGTAGCACCGGGGAGCTGTTTTTT.

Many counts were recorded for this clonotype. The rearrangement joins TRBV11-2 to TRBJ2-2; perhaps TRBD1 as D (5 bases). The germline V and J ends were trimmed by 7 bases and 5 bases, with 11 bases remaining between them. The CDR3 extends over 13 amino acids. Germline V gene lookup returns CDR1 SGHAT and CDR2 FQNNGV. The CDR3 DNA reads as TGTGCCAGCACCATTGACAGAACCGGGGAGCTGTTTTTT. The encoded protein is CASTIDRTGELFF.

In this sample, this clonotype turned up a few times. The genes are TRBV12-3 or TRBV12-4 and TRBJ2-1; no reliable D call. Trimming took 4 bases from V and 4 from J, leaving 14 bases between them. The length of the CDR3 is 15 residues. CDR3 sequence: CASSSAPAGYNEQFF. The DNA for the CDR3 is TGTGCCAGCAGTTCAGCGCCCGCAGGATACAATGAGCAGTTCTTC.

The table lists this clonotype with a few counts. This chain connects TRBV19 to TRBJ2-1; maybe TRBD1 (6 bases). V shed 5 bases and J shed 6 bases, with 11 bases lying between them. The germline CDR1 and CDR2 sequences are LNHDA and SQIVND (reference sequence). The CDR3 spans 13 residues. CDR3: CASSWDTLNEQFF. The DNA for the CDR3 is TGTGCCAGTAGTTGGGACACTCTCAATGAGCAGTTCTTC.

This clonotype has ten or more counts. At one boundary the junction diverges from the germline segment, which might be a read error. The CDR3 sequence is CSARDGVAGGGAYKQYF. CDR3 nucleotides: TGCAGTGCTAGAGATGGGGTGGCGGGAGGGGGGGCCTACAAGCAGTACTTC. The gene calls are TRBV20-1 and TRBJ2-7; 9 bases are a match to TRBD2. This CDR3 comprises 17 residues. Germline CDR1 DFQATT, CDR2 SNEGSKA (reference sequence).

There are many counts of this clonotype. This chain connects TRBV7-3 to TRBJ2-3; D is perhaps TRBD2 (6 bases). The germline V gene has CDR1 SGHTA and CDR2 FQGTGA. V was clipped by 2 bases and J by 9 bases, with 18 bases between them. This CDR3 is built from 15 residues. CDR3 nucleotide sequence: TGTGCCAGCAGCTTACGCGGGGCCGCGGTGGAGACGCAGTATTTT. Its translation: CASSLRGAAVETQYF.

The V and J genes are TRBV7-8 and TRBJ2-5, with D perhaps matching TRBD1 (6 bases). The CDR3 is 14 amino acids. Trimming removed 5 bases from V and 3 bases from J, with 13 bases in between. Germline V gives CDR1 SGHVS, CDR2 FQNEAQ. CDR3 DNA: TGTGCCAGCAGCCCGGGCCGGACAGAAGAGACCCAGTACTTC. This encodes CASSPGRTEETQYF.

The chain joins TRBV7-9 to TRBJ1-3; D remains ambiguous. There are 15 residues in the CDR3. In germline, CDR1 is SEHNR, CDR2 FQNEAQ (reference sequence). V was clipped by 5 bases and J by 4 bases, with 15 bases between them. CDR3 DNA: TGTGCCAGCAGCATAAAGGGCCTTTCAGGAAACACCATATATTTT. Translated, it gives CASSIKGLSGNTIYF.

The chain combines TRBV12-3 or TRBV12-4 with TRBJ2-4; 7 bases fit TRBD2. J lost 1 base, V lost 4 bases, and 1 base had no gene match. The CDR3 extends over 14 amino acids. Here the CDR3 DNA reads TGTGCCAGCAGTTGGGGGGGGGCCAAAAACATTCAGTACTTC. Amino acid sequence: CASSWGGAKNIQYF.

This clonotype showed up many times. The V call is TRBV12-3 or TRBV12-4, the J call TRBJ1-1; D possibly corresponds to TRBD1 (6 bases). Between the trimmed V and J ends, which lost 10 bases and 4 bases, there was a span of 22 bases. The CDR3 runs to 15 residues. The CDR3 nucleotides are TGTGCCACCACCGCATTAAGGGGGATGGGCACTGAAGCTTTCTTT. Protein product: CATTALRGMGTEAFF.

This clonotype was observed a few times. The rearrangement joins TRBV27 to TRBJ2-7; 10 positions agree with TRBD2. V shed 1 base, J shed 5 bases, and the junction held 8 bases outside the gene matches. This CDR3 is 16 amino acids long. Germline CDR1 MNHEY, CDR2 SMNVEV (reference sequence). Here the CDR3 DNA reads TGTGCCAGCAGTTTATATCCACTAGCGGGAAGCGACGAGCAGTACTTC. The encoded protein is CASSLYPLAGSDEQYF.

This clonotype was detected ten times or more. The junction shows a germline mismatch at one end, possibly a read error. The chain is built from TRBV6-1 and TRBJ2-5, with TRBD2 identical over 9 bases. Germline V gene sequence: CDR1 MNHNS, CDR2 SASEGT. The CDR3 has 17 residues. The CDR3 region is CASREDNAGGPRETQYF. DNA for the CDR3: TGTGCCAGCAGAGAAGACAACGCGGGAGGGCCGCGGGAGACCCAGTACTTC.